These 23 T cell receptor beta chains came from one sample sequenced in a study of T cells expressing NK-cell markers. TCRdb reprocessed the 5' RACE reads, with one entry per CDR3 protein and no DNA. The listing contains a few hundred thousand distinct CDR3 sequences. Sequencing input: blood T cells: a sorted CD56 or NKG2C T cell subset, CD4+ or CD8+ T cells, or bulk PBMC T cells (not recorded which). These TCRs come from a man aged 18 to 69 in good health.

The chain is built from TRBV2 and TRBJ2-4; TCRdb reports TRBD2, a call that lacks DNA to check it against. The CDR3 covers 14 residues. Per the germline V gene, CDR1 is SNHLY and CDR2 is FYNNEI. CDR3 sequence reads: CASIQATRGNIQYF. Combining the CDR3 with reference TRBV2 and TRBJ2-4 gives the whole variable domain EPEVTQTPSHQVTQMGQEVILRCVPISNHLYFYWYRQILGQKVEFLVSFYNNEISEKSEIFDDQFSVERPDGSNFTLKIRSTKLEDSAMYFCASIQATRGNIQYFGAGTRLSVL.

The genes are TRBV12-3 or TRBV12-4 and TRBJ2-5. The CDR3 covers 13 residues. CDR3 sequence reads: CASSLATLGPQYF.

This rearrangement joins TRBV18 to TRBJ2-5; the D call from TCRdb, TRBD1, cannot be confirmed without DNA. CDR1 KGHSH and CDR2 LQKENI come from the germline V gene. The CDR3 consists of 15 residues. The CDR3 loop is CASSPRQGAQETQYF.

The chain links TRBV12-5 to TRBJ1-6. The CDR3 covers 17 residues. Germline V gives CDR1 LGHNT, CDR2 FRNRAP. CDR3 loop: CASGALTGSSYNSPLHF.

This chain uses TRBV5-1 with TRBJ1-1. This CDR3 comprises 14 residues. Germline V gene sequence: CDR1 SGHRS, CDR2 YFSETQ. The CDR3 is CASSLGQTYTEAFF.

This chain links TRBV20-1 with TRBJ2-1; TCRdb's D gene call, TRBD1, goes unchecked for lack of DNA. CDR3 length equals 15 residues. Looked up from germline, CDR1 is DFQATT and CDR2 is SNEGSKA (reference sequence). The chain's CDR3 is CSADRGLPPYNEQFF.

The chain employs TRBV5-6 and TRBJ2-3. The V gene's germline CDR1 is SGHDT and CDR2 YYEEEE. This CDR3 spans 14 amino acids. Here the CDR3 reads CASSIQQRTDTQYF.

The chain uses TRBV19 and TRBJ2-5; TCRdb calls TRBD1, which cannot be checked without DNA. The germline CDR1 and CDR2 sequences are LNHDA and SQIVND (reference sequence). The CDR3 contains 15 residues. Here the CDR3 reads CASIPVGQGRETQYF.

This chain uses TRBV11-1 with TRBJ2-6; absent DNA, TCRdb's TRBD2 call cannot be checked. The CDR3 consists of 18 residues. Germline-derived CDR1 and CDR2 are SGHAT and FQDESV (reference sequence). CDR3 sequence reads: CASSLELAGGPGANVLTF.

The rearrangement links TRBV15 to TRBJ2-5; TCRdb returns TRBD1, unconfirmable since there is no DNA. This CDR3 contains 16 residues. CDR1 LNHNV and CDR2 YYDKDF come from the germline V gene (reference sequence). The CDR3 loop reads CATSRHRTGQKETQYF.

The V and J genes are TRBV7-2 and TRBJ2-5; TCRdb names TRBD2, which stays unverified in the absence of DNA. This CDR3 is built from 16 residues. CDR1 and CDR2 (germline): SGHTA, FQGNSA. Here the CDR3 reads CASSLGGLAGFETQYF.

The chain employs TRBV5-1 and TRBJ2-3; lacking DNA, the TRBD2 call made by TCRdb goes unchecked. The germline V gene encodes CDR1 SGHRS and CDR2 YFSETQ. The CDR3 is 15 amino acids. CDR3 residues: CASSTLGLLTDTQYF.

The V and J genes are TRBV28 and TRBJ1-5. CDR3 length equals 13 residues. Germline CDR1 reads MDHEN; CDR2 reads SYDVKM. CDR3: CASVGRSNQPQHF.

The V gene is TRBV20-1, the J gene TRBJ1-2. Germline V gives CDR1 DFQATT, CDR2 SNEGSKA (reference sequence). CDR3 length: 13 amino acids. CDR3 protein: CSAEVREGHGYTF.

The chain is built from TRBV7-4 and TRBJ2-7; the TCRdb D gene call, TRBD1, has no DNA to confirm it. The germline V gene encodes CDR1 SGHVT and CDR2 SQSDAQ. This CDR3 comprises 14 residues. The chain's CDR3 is CASRGTGARYEQYF.

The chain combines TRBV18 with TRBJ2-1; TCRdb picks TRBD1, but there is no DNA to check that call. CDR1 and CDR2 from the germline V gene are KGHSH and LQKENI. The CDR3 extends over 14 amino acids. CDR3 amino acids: CASSPTGRDNEQFF.

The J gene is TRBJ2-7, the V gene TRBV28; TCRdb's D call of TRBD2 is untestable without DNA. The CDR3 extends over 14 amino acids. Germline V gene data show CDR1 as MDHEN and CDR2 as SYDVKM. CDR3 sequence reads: CASFTSGAGREQYF.

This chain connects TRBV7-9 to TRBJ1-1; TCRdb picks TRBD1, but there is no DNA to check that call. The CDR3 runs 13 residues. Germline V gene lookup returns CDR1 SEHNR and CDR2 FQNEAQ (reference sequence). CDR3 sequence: CASSPQGKTEAFF.

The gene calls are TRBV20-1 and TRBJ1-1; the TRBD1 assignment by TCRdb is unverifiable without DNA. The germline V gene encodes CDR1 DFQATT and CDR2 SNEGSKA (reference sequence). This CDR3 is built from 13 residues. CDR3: CSAYPGGNTEAFF.

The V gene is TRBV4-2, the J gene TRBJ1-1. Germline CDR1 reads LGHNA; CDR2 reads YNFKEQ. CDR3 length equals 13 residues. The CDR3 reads CASSQGTLIEAFF.

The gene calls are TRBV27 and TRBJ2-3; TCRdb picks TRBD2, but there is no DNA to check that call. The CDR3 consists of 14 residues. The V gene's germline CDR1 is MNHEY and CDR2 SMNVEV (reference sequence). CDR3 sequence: CASSLFFAGDTQYF.

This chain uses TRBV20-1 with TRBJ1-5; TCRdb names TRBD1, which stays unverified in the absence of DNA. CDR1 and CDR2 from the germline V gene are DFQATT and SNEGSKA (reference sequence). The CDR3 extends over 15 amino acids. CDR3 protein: CSARVNQGYNQPQHF.

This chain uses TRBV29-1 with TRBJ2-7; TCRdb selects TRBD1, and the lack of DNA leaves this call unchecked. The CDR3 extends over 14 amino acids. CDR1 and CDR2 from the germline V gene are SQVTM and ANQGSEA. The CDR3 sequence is CSVCPDFSAHEQYF.